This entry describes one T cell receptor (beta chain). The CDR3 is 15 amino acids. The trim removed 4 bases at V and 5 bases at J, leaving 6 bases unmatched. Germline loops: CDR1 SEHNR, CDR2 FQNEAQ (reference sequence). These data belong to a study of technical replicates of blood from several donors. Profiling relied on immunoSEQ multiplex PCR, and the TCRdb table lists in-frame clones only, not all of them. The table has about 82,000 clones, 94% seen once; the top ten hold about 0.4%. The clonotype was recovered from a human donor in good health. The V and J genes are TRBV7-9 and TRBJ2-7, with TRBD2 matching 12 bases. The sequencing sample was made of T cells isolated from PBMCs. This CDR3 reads CASSSLAGGPHEQYF. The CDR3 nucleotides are TGTGCCAGCAGCTCGCTAGCGGGAGGGCCCCACGAGCAGTACTTC.